This is a list of T cell receptor beta chains from one sample in a study of cytomegalovirus exposure and HLA in healthy donors. Sequencing used immunoSEQ multiplex PCR; TCRdb keeps in-frame clones, though not all of them. The sample yields approximately 130,000 clones, 65% to 80% seen once. The sequenced material came from PBMCs. The receptors stem from a man aged 25-45 years in good health and CMV-seronegative. The CDR3 runs from the conserved cysteine through the conserved F or W. D genes are given only for firm matches. Some rows have no size entry. The others give once, few or many, or a class for an expanded clone.

>TRBJ2-7|14|TRBV5-5|-|TRBD1
CASSFGQGWYEQYF
TGTGCCAGCAGCTTCGGACAGGGGTGGTACGAGCAGTACTTC
>TRBJ1-2|15|TRBV5-4|-|-
CASTSAGSHNYGYTF
TGTGCCAGCACCTCCGCGGGTAGCCATAACTATGGCTACACCTTC
>TRBJ2-7|16|TRBV27|-|-
CASSYNLGLISREQYF
TGTGCCAGCAGTTACAATTTGGGACTCATCAGTCGAGAGCAGTACTTC
>TRBJ2-5|16|TRBV7-8|-|TRBD1
CASSKTGQGGEETQYF
TGTGCCAGCAGCAAAACGGGACAGGGGGGAGAAGAGACCCAGTACTTC
>TRBJ2-5|13|TRBV10-3|-|TRBD2
CAIRREGLETQYF
TGTGCCATCAGGCGGGAGGGCCTGGAGACCCAGTACTTC
>TRBJ2-7|17|TRBV13|-|TRBD2
CASSSRTSGTPSYEQYF
TGTGCCAGCAGCTCCCGGACTAGCGGGACCCCATCCTACGAGCAGTACTTC
>TRBJ2-5|15|TRBV30|-|TRBD2
CAWSVGAGGQETQYF
TGTGCCTGGAGTGTCGGAGCGGGGGGCCAAGAGACCCAGTACTTC
>TRBJ2-5|15|TRBV7-9|-|-
CASSLATREKETQYF
TGTGCCAGCAGCTTAGCAACGAGAGAAAAAGAGACCCAGTACTTC
>TRBJ2-5|14|TRBV5-6|-|TRBD1
CASSLSTGQETQYF
TGTGCCAGCAGCCTTTCGACAGGGCAAGAGACCCAGTACTTC
>TRBJ2-3|14|TRBV7-3|-|TRBD2
CASSVSGGRDTQYF
TGTGCCAGCAGCGTTAGCGGGGGAAGGGATACGCAGTATTTT
>TRBJ1-2|12|TRBV25-1|-|TRBD1
CASRQGDYGYTF
TGTGCCAGCCGACAGGGAGACTATGGCTACACCTTC
>TRBJ1-6|14|TRBV6-5|few|-
CASSYFQGNSPLHF
TGTGCCAGCAGTTACTTCCAGGGTAATTCACCCCTCCACTTT
>TRBJ2-2|13|TRBV18|once|-
CASSQGQDGELFF
TGTGCCAGCTCGCAGGGGCAAGACGGGGAGCTGTTTTTT
>TRBJ1-6|16|TRBV7-9|-|-
CASSFVGTYHNSPLHF
TGTGCCAGCAGCTTTGTCGGGACATACCATAATTCACCCCTCCACTTT
>TRBJ2-3|15|TRBV5-1|-|-
CASSLEAGSTDTQYF
TGCGCCAGCAGCTTGGAGGCGGGGAGCACAGATACGCAGTATTTT
>TRBJ2-3|14|TRBV18|-|-
CASSPPSLSDTQYF
TGTGCCAGCTCACCACCTAGCTTATCAGATACGCAGTATTTT
>TRBJ2-6|18|TRBV5-1|once|TRBD1
CASSIGDRDFSGANVLTF
TGCGCCAGCAGCATAGGGGACAGAGACTTCTCTGGGGCCAACGTCCTGACTTTC
>TRBJ2-3|14|TRBV28|-|-
CASSLTGSQDTQYF
TGTGCCAGCAGTTTAACAGGGAGCCAGGATACGCAGTATTTT
>TRBJ2-7|11|TRBV20-1|-|-
CSAPLRVEQYF
TGCAGTGCTCCGCTGAGGGTCGAGCAGTACTTC
>TRBJ1-5|14|TRBV6-5|-|-
CASSGPDSNQPQHF
TGTGCCAGCTCGGGTCCCGATAGCAATCAGCCCCAGCATTTT
>TRBJ1-2|14|TRBV19|-|TRBD1
CASSMGTGNYGYTF
TGTGCCAGTAGTATGGGGACAGGGAACTATGGCTACACCTTC
>TRBJ2-7|14|TRBV7-9|-|TRBD1
CASSFGTGAYEQYF
TGTGCCAGCAGCTTCGGGACAGGGGCCTACGAGCAGTACTTC
>TRBJ2-2|14|TRBV30|once|TRBD2
CAWTSGRNPGELFF
TGTGCCTGGACTAGCGGGAGAAACCCCGGGGAGCTGTTTTTT
>TRBJ1-3|16|TRBV6-1|-|TRBD1
CASSERPGGSGNTIYF
TGTGCCAGCAGTGAAAGGCCAGGGGGATCTGGAAACACCATATATTTT